Included here is one TCR beta chain sequence, with context. This entry belongs to a study of human T cells and chemical hapten exposure. Time point of the sample: patch test 3, about 24 weeks after DPC sensitization. Treatment denoted: therapeutic diphenylcyclopropenone sensitization with weekly scalp DPC. The CDR3 covers 13 residues. In germline, CDR1 is LGHNA, CDR2 YNFKEQ. Between the trimmed V and J ends, which lost 4 bases and 12 bases, there was a span of 18 bases. Via MiXCR, TCRdb re-called the RACE reads, giving one row per CDR3 protein. The sample lists 190,000 or so distinct CDR3 sequences, under 30% seen once, with around 2.5% in the top ten.

This clonotype originated in a woman aged 40-49 years with alopecia areata. Some clones in this sample may be carry-over from other donors' samples. The gene calls are TRBV4-2 and TRBJ1-2, with a weak D call TRBD1 (5 bases). Material: whole blood, obtained in connection with sensitization to the hapten diphenylcyclopropenone (DPC). Here the CDR3 DNA reads TGTGCCAGCAGCCCGGATCGGGACGGTCATAACACCTTC. It codes for CASSPDRDGHNTF.